This entry describes one T cell receptor (beta chain). This sample is drawn from a study of shared clonotypes between healthy human individuals. The donors were adults (healthy and HIV-negative) with no recent acute infections or vaccinations. The CDR3 extends over 17 amino acids. Germline assignment: CDR1 MGHRA and CDR2 YSYEKL. Per the original methods: ImmunoSEQ only sent back junction sequences with no quality scores, so filtering was done differently. Assay: immunoSEQ multiplex PCR; the TCRdb copy retains only in-frame clones and omits some. D and trimming were read from the DNA, whereas the V and J calls and clone size are those reported in that table. Here the sample spans 150,000 to 200,000 clones, around 93% being singletons.

This TCR was recovered from a woman in her twenties or thirties in good health. The chain carries TRBV4-1 and TRBJ2-5; 8 nucleotides match TRBD1. With the DNA end fitting TRBJ2-7 better, the J assignment may be wrong. The sequenced sample was naive CD4+ T cells sorted from blood. Subset noted: CD45RA+ positively selected. CDR3 sequence: CASSQPARGQAYYEQYF. The CDR3 coding sequence is TGCGCCAGCAGCCAACCAGCCCGGGGACAGGCATACTACGAGCAGTACTTC.